This entry lists 20 T cell receptor beta chains sequenced from one sample in a study of T cell responses to AZD1222 COVID-19 vaccine. Assay: immunoSEQ multiplex PCR; the TCRdb copy retains only in-frame clones and omits some. The repertoire holds roughly 100,000 clones, approximately 96% seen once, with less than 2.5% in the top ten. Sequencing was performed on peripheral blood, taken on day 0 of AZD1222 vaccination. The origin of the receptors is an adult in good health.

The rearrangement uses TRBV7-9 and TRBJ2-6; D not resolved. Trimming shortened V by 5 bases and J by 0 bases, and 8 bases separated the two germline ends. The CDR3 is 15 residues long. Germline CDR1 and CDR2: SEHNR and FQNEAQ (reference sequence). This chain's CDR3 is CASSRRFSGANVLTF. Written as DNA, the CDR3 is TGTGCCAGCAGCCGACGGTTCTCTGGGGCCAACGTCCTGACTTTC. Full variable domain (rest looked up from reference TRBV7-9 and TRBJ2-6): DTGVSQNPRHKITKRGQNVTFRCDPISEHNRLYWYRQTLGQGPEFLTYFQNEAQLEKSRLLSDRFSAERPKGSFSTLEIQRTEQGDSAMYLCASSRRFSGANVLTFGAGSRLTVL.

This chain connects TRBV5-1 to TRBJ1-4; a possible D gene is TRBD1 (5 bases). The CDR3 loop spans 13 amino acids. CDR1 and CDR2 from the germline V gene are SGHRS and YFSETQ. Trimming stripped 4 bases from V and 6 bases from J, with 10 bases between. The CDR3 reads CASSLGADEKLFF. The CDR3 DNA is TGCGCCAGCAGCCTAGGGGCGGATGAAAAACTGTTTTTT.

The gene calls are TRBV3-1 (or the pseudogene TRBV3-2) and TRBJ1-2, with D possibly being TRBD1 (6 bases). The CDR3 is 14 amino acids. In germline, CDR1 is LGHDT, CDR2 YNNKEL (reference sequence). Trimming took off 4 bases at V and 1 base at J, with 10 bases between the two ends. The CDR3 reads CASSRTALNYGYTF. CDR3 coding DNA: TGTGCCAGCAGCCGGACAGCCCTTAACTATGGCTACACCTTC.

The rearrangement uses TRBV5-1 and TRBJ2-7; no definite D call. CDR1 is SGHRS and CDR2 is YFSETQ in the germline V gene. This CDR3 contains 14 residues. V shed 0 bases and J shed 3 bases, with 10 bases lying between them. The DNA for the CDR3 is TGCGCCAGCAGCTTGGCAGAGTTTAACTACGAGCAGTACTTC. Protein sequence: CASSLAEFNYEQYF.

This clone was observed once. This chain uses TRBV5-5 with TRBJ1-6; D possibly corresponds to TRBD1 (5 bases). The CDR3 totals 15 residues. With 4 bases removed from V and 7 bases from J, the gap between germline ends came to 15 bases. Germline V gene lookup returns CDR1 SGHKS and CDR2 YYEKEE (reference sequence). CDR3 loop: CASSVQQEVNSPLHF. The CDR3 nucleotides are TGTGCCAGCAGCGTTCAACAGGAAGTCAATTCACCCCTCCACTTT.

The gene calls are TRBV7-3 and TRBJ2-6; the match to TRBD1 covers 8 bases. Germline CDR1 SGHTA, CDR2 FQGTGA. The CDR3 extends over 15 amino acids. The V segment lost 5 bases and the J segment 2 bases; nucleotides outside the gene matches: 2. In nucleotides, the CDR3 is TGTGCCAGCAGCCCAGGGGGCACTGGGGCCAACGTCCTGACTTTC. Amino acid sequence: CASSPGGTGANVLTF.

The chain uses TRBV9 and TRBJ2-2; 8 bases are shared with TRBD1. Germline lookup yields CDR1 SGDLS and CDR2 YYNGEE. The CDR3 length is 15 residues. Germline trimming cut 3 bases from V and 4 bases from J; bases unmatched to any gene: 5. Here the CDR3 reads CASSGRQGRTGELFF. DNA of the CDR3: TGTGCCAGCAGCGGGCGACAGGGGCGCACCGGGGAGCTGTTTTTT.

The J gene is TRBJ1-1, the V gene TRBV12-3 or TRBV12-4, with a weak D call TRBD1 (6 bases). Trimming took 1 base from V and 6 from J, leaving 9 bases between them. The CDR3 runs to 13 residues. CDR3 in amino acids: CASSLGQGSEAFF. CDR3 coding DNA: TGTGCCAGCAGTTTAGGGCAGGGGTCTGAAGCTTTCTTT.

This chain joins TRBV6-5 and TRBJ1-4; 7 bases line up with TRBD1. Germline V gene data show CDR1 as MNHEY and CDR2 as SVGAGI. There are 14 residues in the CDR3. With V trimmed by 8 bases and J by 6 bases, 9 bases remained unmatched. The CDR3: CASGRDRVYEKLFF. Here the CDR3 DNA reads TGTGCCAGCGGTCGAGACAGGGTATATGAAAAACTGTTTTTT.

The chain uses TRBV6-4 and TRBJ1-1, with a weak D call TRBD1 (5 bases). Trimming shortened V by 3 bases and J by 1 base, and 6 bases separated the two germline ends. The CDR3 has 13 amino acids. CDR1 is MRHNA, CDR2 SNTAGT, per germline. The CDR3 sequence is CASSEQENTEAFF. The CDR3 DNA is TGTGCCAGCAGTGAACAGGAGAACACTGAAGCTTTCTTT.

V and J are TRBV30 and TRBJ1-1; tentative D call: TRBD1 (5 bases). The CDR3 loop spans 12 amino acids. V shed 4 bases and J shed 6 bases, with 12 bases lying between them. The germline V gene encodes CDR1 GTSNPN and CDR2 SVGIG (reference sequence). In DNA, the CDR3 is TGTGCCTGGACGTTGAGGGGAGCTGAAGCTTTCTTT. Its translation: CAWTLRGAEAFF.

The count of this clone is one. The rearrangement links TRBV24-1 to TRBJ2-1; no clear D gene. The CDR3 is 15 amino acids. With 4 bases removed from V and 4 bases from J, the gap between germline ends came to 13 bases. The germline CDR1 and CDR2 sequences are KGHDR and SFDVKD. The CDR3: CATSDGRWGYNEQFF. The CDR3 DNA follows: TGTGCCACCAGTGACGGTAGGTGGGGATACAATGAGCAGTTCTTC.

The genes are TRBV7-8 and TRBJ1-1; unclear D gene. The germline V and J ends were trimmed by 3 bases and 5 bases, with 10 bases remaining between them. CDR3 length: 13 amino acids. CDR1 is SGHVS and CDR2 is FQNEAQ in the germline V gene. This CDR3 reads CASSFAELTEAFF. Written as DNA, the CDR3 is TGTGCCAGCAGCTTTGCGGAATTAACTGAAGCTTTCTTT.

The chain's CDR3 is CASSVAGASYEQYF. The CDR3 DNA reads TGTGCCAGCAGCGTAGCTGGGGCCTCCTACGAGCAGTACTTC. The rearrangement uses TRBV9 and TRBJ2-7; D might be TRBD1 (5 bases). V was trimmed by 0 bases and J by 0 bases, leaving 7 bases between them. The CDR3 length is 14 residues. Germline assignment: CDR1 SGDLS and CDR2 YYNGEE.

The CDR3 DNA reads as TGTGCCACCCGGGGGGGAGCCAAAAACATTCAGTACTTC. Its translation is CATRGGAKNIQYF. The chain carries TRBV6-5 and TRBJ2-4; 8 bases match TRBD2. Germline CDR1 is MNHEY and CDR2 is SVGAGI. The CDR3 is 13 residues long. After removal of 10 bases from V and 0 bases from J, the junction contained 2 bases not matched to a gene.

The rearrangement uses TRBV4-2 and TRBJ2-1; no definite D call. Germline lookup yields CDR1 LGHNA and CDR2 YNFKEQ. The V and J ends lost 2 bases and 9 bases respectively, with 11 bases between them. The CDR3 contains 13 residues. The CDR3 reads CASSQTGQREQFF. The CDR3 bases are TGTGCCAGCAGCCAAACGGGTCAGCGTGAGCAGTTCTTC.

This sequence joins TRBV7-9 and TRBJ2-1; 11 bases line up with TRBD2. The V segment lost 5 bases and the J segment 4 bases; nucleotides outside the gene matches: 4. CDR3 length equals 15 residues. CDR1 SEHNR and CDR2 FQNEAQ come from the germline V gene (reference sequence). The CDR3, as DNA: TGTGCCAGCAGCCAGACTAGCGGGGCTTACAATGAGCAGTTCTTC. Translated, it gives CASSQTSGAYNEQFF.

CDR3 region: CASSLPGRATEAFF. For the CDR3, the DNA is TGTGCCAGCAGCTTACCGGGAAGGGCAACTGAAGCTTTCTTT. The V gene is TRBV7-8, the J gene TRBJ1-1; D gene unclear. Trimming left V 2 bases short and J 5 bases short, with 12 bases between. The germline CDR1 and CDR2 sequences are SGHVS and FQNEAQ. The CDR3 is made up of 14 amino acids.

This sequence joins TRBV11-3 and TRBJ1-1, with D uncertain. The CDR3 runs to 16 residues. Germline values: CDR1 SGHNT, CDR2 YENEEA. The V end was cut by 3 bases, the J end by 0 bases, with 14 bases between. The CDR3: CASSFRVDRMNTEAFF. DNA of the CDR3: TGTGCCAGCAGCTTTCGGGTCGACCGTATGAACACTGAAGCTTTCTTT.

The chain couples TRBV12-3 or TRBV12-4 to TRBJ1-4, with a possible D match to TRBD1 (6 bases). The CDR3 extends over 12 amino acids. The V end lost 6 bases, the J end lost 8 bases, and 10 bases lay between the germline ends. The CDR3 nucleotides are TGTGCCAGCAGCCAGGGGTACGAAAAACTGTTTTTT. Encoded protein: CASSQGYEKLFF.